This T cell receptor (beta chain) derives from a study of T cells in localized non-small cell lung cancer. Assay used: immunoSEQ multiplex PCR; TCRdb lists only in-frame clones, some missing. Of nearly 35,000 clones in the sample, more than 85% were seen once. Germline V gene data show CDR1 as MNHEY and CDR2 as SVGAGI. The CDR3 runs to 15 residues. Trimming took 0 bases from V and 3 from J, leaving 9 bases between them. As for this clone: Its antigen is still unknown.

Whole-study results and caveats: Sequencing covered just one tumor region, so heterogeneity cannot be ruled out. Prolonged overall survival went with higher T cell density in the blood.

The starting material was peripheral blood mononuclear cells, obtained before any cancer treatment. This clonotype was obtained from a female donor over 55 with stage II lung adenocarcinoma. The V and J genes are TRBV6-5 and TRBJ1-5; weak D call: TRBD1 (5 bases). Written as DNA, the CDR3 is TGTGCCAGCAGTTACTCGTTGGGGCTCAATCAGCCCCAGCATTTT. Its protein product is CASSYSLGLNQPQHF.